The 13 T cell receptor beta chains presented below share a single source sample, sequenced in a study of T cell responses to AZD1222 COVID-19 vaccine. This table comes from immunoSEQ multiplex PCR, and its TCRdb copy is limited to in-frame clones, with some not included. This sample has about 25,000 clones, with around 86% found just once. Sequenced material: peripheral blood, taken 28 days after the second AZD1222 dose. These receptors were taken from an adult who received the AZD1222 COVID-19 vaccine.

The V call is TRBV18, the J call TRBJ1-1, with D possibly TRBD1 on 5 matching bases. Germline V lookup: CDR1 KGHSH, CDR2 LQKENI. V lost 3 bases and J lost 4, with 24 bases in between. CDR3 length: 18 amino acids. CDR3 residues: CASSPSLRVLGQGTEAFF. Here the CDR3 DNA reads TGTGCCAGCTCACCGTCGCTTAGGGTGTTGGGGCAGGGCACTGAAGCTTTCTTT.

CDR3 region: CATRSGGFGSRELFF. CDR3 nucleotides: TGTGCCACGAGATCCGGAGGGTTTGGATCCAGGGAGCTGTTTTTT. This chain joins TRBV18 and TRBJ2-2; a weak D match, TRBD2 (6 bases). This CDR3 region has 15 residues. CDR1 is KGHSH, CDR2 LQKENI, per germline. V dropped 10 bases and J dropped 9 bases, with 24 bases sitting between them.

The chain carries TRBV12-3 or TRBV12-4 and TRBJ1-1; D ambiguous. CDR3 size: 11 residues. Trimming took off 6 bases at V and 3 bases at J, with 5 bases between the two ends. CDR3 in DNA: TGTGCCAGCAGCATTTACACTGAAGCTTTCTTT. Protein sequence: CASSIYTEAFF.

The V gene is TRBV2, the J gene TRBJ2-1; 9 nucleotides line up with TRBD2. Looked up from germline, CDR1 is SNHLY and CDR2 is FYNNEI. V lost 6 bases and J lost 4; bases outside the gene matches: 1. This CDR3 comprises 13 residues. CDR3 sequence (DNA): TGTGCCAGCAGACTAGCGGGTTACAATGAGCAGTTCTTC. Its translation is CASRLAGYNEQFF. The full variable domain, completed using reference TRBV2 and TRBJ2-1, is EPEVTQTPSHQVTQMGQEVILRCVPISNHLYFYWYRQILGQKVEFLVSFYNNEISEKSEIFDDQFSVERPDGSNFTLKIRSTKLEDSAMYFCASRLAGYNEQFFGPGTRLTVL.

The V gene is TRBV5-1, the J gene TRBJ2-5; TRBD1 matches at 10 bases. V shed 6 bases and J 5 bases; nucleotides not matched to a gene: 7. Germline loops: CDR1 SGHRS, CDR2 YFSETQ. CDR3 length equals 14 residues. CDR3 residues: CASTPTGGWETQYF. The CDR3 DNA sequence: TGCGCCAGCACCCCGACAGGGGGCTGGGAGACCCAGTACTTC.

The gene calls are TRBV7-8 and TRBJ2-7; no firm D call. This CDR3 region has 13 residues. Germline-derived CDR1 and CDR2 are SGHVS and FQNEAQ. Trimming took off 1 base at V and 0 bases at J, with 4 bases between the two ends. The CDR3 reads CASSLGASYEQYF. DNA of the CDR3: TGTGCCAGCAGCTTAGGGGCCTCCTACGAGCAGTACTTC. Full variable domain (outside the CDR3, taken from reference TRBV7-8 and TRBJ2-7): GAGVSQSPRYKVAKRGQDVALRCDPISGHVSLFWYQQALGQGPEFLTYFQNEAQLDKSGLPSDRFFAERPEGSVSTLKIQRTQQEDSAVYLCASSLGASYEQYFGPGTRLTVT.

The chain combines TRBV11-2 with TRBJ2-7, with unresolved D. This CDR3 has 11 residues. Deletions cut 8 bases from V and 4 bases from J, with 9 bases between. The germline V gene encodes CDR1 SGHAT and CDR2 FQNNGV. The CDR3 coding sequence is TGTGCCAGCGGGATGAGTTACGAGCAGTACTTC. Protein: CASGMSYEQYF. The full variable domain, rest sourced from reference TRBV11-2 and TRBJ2-7, is EAGVAQSPRYKIIEKRQSVAFWCNPISGHATLYWYQQILGQGPKLLIQFQNNGVVDDSQLPKDRFSAERLKGVDSTLKIQPAKLEDSAVYLCASGMSYEQYFGPGTRLTVT.

The chain carries TRBV6-5 and TRBJ2-7; D might be TRBD1 (6 bases). The V and J ends lost 5 bases and 2 bases respectively, with 13 bases between them. Germline CDR1 MNHEY, CDR2 SVGAGI. The CDR3 contains 14 residues. CDR3 nucleotides: TGTGCCAGCAGTCCTCTGACAGGAACCTACGAGCAGTACTTC. Its protein product is CASSPLTGTYEQYF.

J is TRBJ2-3 and V is TRBV10-3; the D gene is possibly TRBD2 (5 bases). The length of the CDR3 is 15 residues. CDR1 is ENHRY, CDR2 SYGVKD, per germline. The V and J ends lost 1 base and 5 bases respectively, with 13 bases between them. The CDR3: CAISEFGIGGDTQYF. The CDR3, as DNA: TGTGCCATCAGTGAGTTTGGGATAGGAGGAGATACGCAGTATTTT.

V usage is TRBV2 and J usage is TRBJ2-1; TRBD1 matches 7 bases. With V trimmed by 1 base and J by 6 bases, 3 bases remained unmatched. Germline values: CDR1 SNHLY, CDR2 FYNNEI. The CDR3 totals 14 residues. The CDR3: CASSEGDSFNEQFF. DNA for the CDR3: TGTGCCAGCAGTGAAGGGGACAGTTTCAATGAGCAGTTCTTC. Full variable domain (rest looked up from reference TRBV2 and TRBJ2-1): EPEVTQTPSHQVTQMGQEVILRCVPISNHLYFYWYRQILGQKVEFLVSFYNNEISEKSEIFDDQFSVERPDGSNFTLKIRSTKLEDSAMYFCASSEGDSFNEQFFGPGTRLTVL.

The chain has TRBV10-3 and TRBJ1-3; tentatively, D is TRBD1 (5 bases). There are 12 residues in the CDR3. Germline-derived CDR1 and CDR2 are ENHRY and SYGVKD. V lost 10 bases to trimming and J lost 3 bases, with 10 bases between them. CDR3 DNA: TGTGCCACAGGGAGCCGTGGAAACACCATATATTTT. This gives the protein CATGSRGNTIYF.

CDR3 residues: CASSSHLMGDEQFF. In nucleotides, the CDR3 is TGTGCCAGCAGCTCCCACCTTATGGGCGATGAGCAGTTCTTC. This chain uses TRBV7-2 with TRBJ2-1; D gene uncertain. Trimming took 4 bases from V and 8 from J, leaving 15 bases between them. Germline V CDR1 and CDR2: SGHTA, FQGNSA. The length of the CDR3 is 14 residues.

The table lists this clone with a count of one. The chain uses TRBV5-7 and TRBJ2-1, with 11 bases aligning to TRBD2. TRBV5-7 is an open reading frame whose function is uncertain. The CDR3 runs 15 residues. Trimming at V came to 2 bases and at J to 15 bases, leaving 13 bases not matched to a gene. The CDR3 DNA reads TGTGCCAGCAGCTTATCCGGGATAGCGGGAGGGCGTGGGTTCTTC. Translating gives CASSLSGIAGGRGFF.